This T cell receptor (beta chain) was identified in a study of T cell responses to AZD1222 COVID-19 vaccine. Study overall: Both about-4-week and about-12-week second-dose recipients were combined.

The CDR3 is 15 residues long. From germline, CDR1 is SNHLY and CDR2 FYNNEI. V gave up 6 bases and J gave up 8 bases; unmatched junction bases: 16. General study results and limits: In all cases, repertoires were sampled only after the peak T cell response. Clonal diversity was possibly underestimated, and white British individuals and females predominated among donors. Vaccine-related CD4 TCRs covered spike, predominating at 160-218 and 743-854.

With respect to this clone: The antigen is undetermined.

The table came from immunoSEQ multiplex PCR; TCRdb's copy has only in-frame clones and leaves some out. This repertoire shows about 150,000 clones, approximately 91% found once; its top ten account for approximately 1.6%. The rearrangement joins TRBV2 to TRBJ2-7; 7 bases are a match to TRBD2. This sample comprised peripheral blood, obtained on day 0 of AZD1222 vaccination. This TCR was sampled from an adult in good health. The CDR3 loop reads CASSLDSSGPLKQYF. The CDR3 nucleotides read TGTGCCAGCAGCCTAGACTCTAGCGGTCCGCTAAAGCAGTACTTC.